A single sample is the source of the 19 T cell receptor beta chains below, sequenced in a study of blood T cell repertoires in COVID-19. Clones were sequenced by immunoSEQ multiplex PCR, and TCRdb holds only the in-frame ones, with some missing. In the table there are approximately 110,000 clones, over 75% of which are singletons. The sequencing input was peripheral blood. Source of these receptors: a man in his fifties or sixties with acute or convalescent COVID-19.

This chain connects TRBV11-2 to TRBJ1-3; 8 positions agree with TRBD1. After removal of 5 bases from V and 2 bases from J, the junction contained 5 bases not matched to a gene. Germline CDR1 reads SGHAT; CDR2 reads FQNNGV. The CDR3 is made up of 15 amino acids. The CDR3 region is CASSRWTGTGNTIYF. CDR3 DNA sequence: TGTGCCAGCAGCAGATGGACAGGGACTGGAAACACCATATATTTT.

The table lists this clone with a few counts. The rearrangement uses TRBV5-1 and TRBJ2-2; no reliable D call. The CDR3 loop spans 16 amino acids. V was cut by 4 bases and J by 2 bases, with 15 bases left in between. Germline V gene lookup returns CDR1 SGHRS and CDR2 YFSETQ. CDR3 sequence (DNA): TGCGCCAGCAGCGACGGGTCAGCCCGAAACACCGGGGAGCTGTTTTTT. Its translation is CASSDGSARNTGELFF.

This sequence joins TRBV5-1 and TRBJ1-3; TRBD1 might be the D (5 bases). This CDR3 is built from 15 residues. The germline V and J ends were trimmed by 3 bases and 0 bases, with 10 bases remaining between them. CDR1 and CDR2 from the germline V gene are SGHRS and YFSETQ. The CDR3 region is CASSSTGSSGNTIYF. The CDR3, as DNA: TGCGCCAGCAGCTCTACAGGAAGCTCTGGAAACACCATATATTTT.

The CDR3 bases are TGTGCCAGCAGCCGAAGGGACAGCCTAGACGAGCAGTACTTC. Translation gives CASSRRDSLDEQYF. This chain links TRBV14 with TRBJ2-7; 7 nucleotides align to TRBD1. Germline trimming cut 4 bases from V and 5 bases from J; bases unmatched to any gene: 8. The germline V gene has CDR1 SGHDN and CDR2 FVKESK. The CDR3 covers 14 residues.

The rearrangement uses TRBV5-1 and TRBJ1-2, with D hard to call. Germline V gives CDR1 SGHRS, CDR2 YFSETQ. Trimming pared 0 bases from V and 8 bases from J, leaving 11 bases between. The CDR3 extends over 13 amino acids. CDR3 protein: CASSLGQTGGYTF. Written as DNA, the CDR3 is TGCGCCAGCAGCTTGGGGCAAACGGGGGGCTACACCTTC.

V and J are TRBV5-5 and TRBJ1-1; no reliable D call. V shed 6 bases and J shed 4 bases, with 19 bases lying between them. This CDR3 has 15 amino acids. CDR1 is SGHKS, CDR2 YYEKEE, per germline (reference sequence). The CDR3 nucleotides read TGTGCCAGCACCACCCAGTTGGTTGGTGGCACTGAAGCTTTCTTT. Translated: CASTTQLVGGTEAFF.

V usage is TRBV3-1 (or the pseudogene TRBV3-2) and J usage is TRBJ2-7; D may be TRBD1 (5 bases). V lost 6 bases and J lost 5, with 14 bases in between. Per germline, CDR1 LGHDT and CDR2 YNNKEL (reference sequence). The CDR3 is 13 residues long. CDR3 DNA sequence: TGTGCCAGCAGTCTAAAGGGGTCCCACGAGCAGTACTTC. Its protein product is CASSLKGSHEQYF.

This clone was observed a handful of times. The rearrangement links TRBV19 to TRBJ1-6; no clear D. The CDR3 is 14 amino acids. Per the germline V gene, CDR1 is LNHDA and CDR2 is SQIVND (reference sequence). With 3 bases removed from V and 9 bases from J, the gap between germline ends came to 12 bases. This CDR3 is CASSIRSYGSPLHF. In nucleotides, the CDR3 is TGTGCCAGTAGTATCCGTTCCTATGGTTCACCCCTCCACTTT.

V is TRBV19 and J is TRBJ1-4; D is uncertain. The V and J ends lost 6 bases and 3 bases respectively, with 11 bases between them. The length of the CDR3 is 14 residues. Germline V gene lookup returns CDR1 LNHDA and CDR2 SQIVND (reference sequence). CDR3 nucleotide sequence: TGTGCCAGTAGGGTTACAGCCCCTAATGAAAAACTGTTTTTT. It is translated as CASRVTAPNEKLFF.

The chain employs TRBV28 and TRBJ2-5, with D unclear. The CDR3 runs 12 residues. The germline V gene encodes CDR1 MDHEN and CDR2 SYDVKM. Trimming pared 6 bases from V and 5 bases from J, leaving 10 bases between. The CDR3 bases are TGTGCCAGCAGCTTCAGCGAGGAGACCCAGTACTTC. It codes for CASSFSEETQYF. Based on the CDR3 plus reference TRBV28 and TRBJ2-5, the full variable domain is DVKVTQSSRYLVKRTGEKVFLECVQDMDHENMFWYRQDPGLGLRLIYFSYDVKMKEKGDIPEGYSVSREKKERFSLILESASTNQTSMYLCASSFSEETQYFGPGTRLLVL.

This clone has just a few counts. The chain has TRBV3-1 (or the pseudogene TRBV3-2) and TRBJ2-7; TRBD2 matches at 8 bases. CDR3 length: 14 residues. The J segment lost 0 bases and the V segment lost 4 bases, leaving 2 bases of the junction unmatched. CDR1 LGHDT and CDR2 YNNKEL come from the germline V gene (reference sequence). This CDR3 reads CASSPGTSSYEQYF. The CDR3 nucleotides are TGTGCCAGCAGCCCAGGGACTAGCTCCTACGAGCAGTACTTC.

This chain uses TRBV28 with TRBJ2-1, with D possibly being TRBD1 (6 bases). CDR3 size: 17 residues. V was trimmed by 2 bases and J by 5 bases, leaving 19 bases between them. Germline V gene data show CDR1 as MDHEN and CDR2 as SYDVKM. CDR3 sequence: CASSLKKAQGRNNEQFF. In DNA form, the CDR3 reads TGTGCCAGCAGTTTAAAGAAGGCACAGGGAAGGAACAATGAGCAGTTCTTC. The complete variable domain, with remaining parts taken from reference TRBV28 and TRBJ2-1, reads DVKVTQSSRYLVKRTGEKVFLECVQDMDHENMFWYRQDPGLGLRLIYFSYDVKMKEKGDIPEGYSVSREKKERFSLILESASTNQTSMYLCASSLKKAQGRNNEQFFGPGTRLTVL.

This chain links TRBV6-6 with TRBJ2-3; 7 nucleotides agree with TRBD2. This CDR3 spans 15 amino acids. J lost 0 bases, V lost 5 bases, and 5 bases had no gene match. Germline values: CDR1 MNHNY, CDR2 SVGAGI (reference sequence). The DNA of the CDR3 is TGTGCCAGCAGTAGACTAGCTACTAGCACAGATACGCAGTATTTT. It specifies CASSRLATSTDTQYF.

The CDR3 here is CASSLLQTSSGANVLTF. The CDR3, as DNA: TGTGCCAGCAGCTTGCTACAGACTAGCTCTGGGGCCAACGTCCTGACTTTC. This chain uses TRBV5-6 with TRBJ2-6, with D possibly being TRBD2 (6 bases). Trimming took off 1 base at V and 0 bases at J, with 11 bases between the two ends. The germline gives CDR1 SGHDT, CDR2 YYEEEE. CDR3 length: 17 residues.

V gene TRBV19 combines with J gene TRBJ1-4, with D uncertain. This CDR3 region has 14 residues. V shed 6 bases and J shed 7 bases, with 15 bases lying between them. Germline CDR1 is LNHDA and CDR2 is SQIVND (reference sequence). The chain's CDR3 is CASSPRVGSEKLFF. Written as DNA, the CDR3 is TGTGCCAGTAGCCCTAGGGTTGGGAGTGAAAAACTGTTTTTT.

The rearrangement uses TRBV3-1 (or the pseudogene TRBV3-2) and TRBJ2-5, with 12 nucleotides matching TRBD2. CDR3 length: 16 residues. From germline, CDR1 is LGHDT and CDR2 YNNKEL (reference sequence). The V and J ends lost 0 bases and 7 bases, in that order; junction bases with no gene match: 6. This chain's CDR3 is CASSQDLLAGGGTQYF. CDR3 coding DNA: TGTGCCAGCAGCCAAGATTTACTAGCGGGGGGTGGGACCCAGTACTTC.

The gene calls are TRBV7-2 and TRBJ1-2, with TRBD1 matching over 8 bases. The germline V gene has CDR1 SGHTA and CDR2 FQGNSA. J lost 6 bases, V lost 3 bases, and 3 bases had no gene match. The CDR3 is 13 residues long. The CDR3 sequence: CASSFAGGNGYTF. Written as DNA, the CDR3 is TGTGCCAGCAGCTTTGCAGGGGGCAATGGCTACACCTTC.

The chain uses TRBV28 and TRBJ1-4; 9 bases match TRBD1. V lost 10 bases to trimming and J lost 7 bases; unmatched junction nucleotides: 7. The CDR3 has 13 amino acids. Germline V CDR1 and CDR2: MDHEN, SYDVKM. The CDR3 region has the DNA TGTGCCACATCACAGGGGGCGGGTGAAAAACTGTTTTTT. This translates into CATSQGAGEKLFF.

The chain is built from TRBV5-1 and TRBJ2-1; 9 bases are shared with TRBD2. The CDR3 spans 15 residues. The V and J ends lost 0 bases and 12 bases, in that order; junction bases with no gene match: 10. CDR1 and CDR2 from the germline V gene are SGHRS and YFSETQ. The CDR3 nucleotides are TGCGCCAGCAGCTTGGCCAGTATAGCGGGGGACGGGCAGTTCTTC. This translates into CASSLASIAGDGQFF.